This T cell receptor beta chain was documented in a study of response to subunit inactivated influenza vaccine. Study results and caveats: It was the authors' suggestion that each seasonal influenza vaccination recruits few new T cells.

Per the germline V gene, CDR1 is MNHEY and CDR2 is SVGAGI. The CDR3 spans 15 residues. The junction had 7 bases not matched to a gene; V was cut back by 6 bases and J by 0 bases. In this sample, this clonotype turned up many times. The antigen remains unidentified. TCRdb processed the RT-PCR reads anew with MiXCR; each CDR3 protein has one entry. This table has more than 150,000 distinct CDR3 sequences, about a tenth appearing once. The genes are TRBV6-5 and TRBJ2-7, with 8 bases lining up with TRBD2. This receptor was identified in a man aged 45-65 years who received an inactivated influenza vaccine. Source: non-naive T cells sorted from PBMCs, taken on the day of vaccination. The CDR3 DNA is TGTGCCAGCAGATATAGCGGGGAGAGCTCCTACGAGCAGTACTTC. Translating gives CASRYSGESSYEQYF.